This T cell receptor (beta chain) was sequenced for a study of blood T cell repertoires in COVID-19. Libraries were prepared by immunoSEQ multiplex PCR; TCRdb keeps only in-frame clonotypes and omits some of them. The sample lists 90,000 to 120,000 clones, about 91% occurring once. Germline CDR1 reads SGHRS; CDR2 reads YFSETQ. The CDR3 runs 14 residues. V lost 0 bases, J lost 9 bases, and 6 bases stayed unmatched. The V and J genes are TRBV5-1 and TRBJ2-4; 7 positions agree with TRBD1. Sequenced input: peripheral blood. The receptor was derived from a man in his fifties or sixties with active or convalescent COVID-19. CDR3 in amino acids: CASSLGQGGGIQYF. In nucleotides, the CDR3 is TGCGCCAGCAGCTTGGGACAGGGTGGGGGCATTCAGTACTTC. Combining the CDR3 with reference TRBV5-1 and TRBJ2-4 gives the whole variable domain KAGVTQTPRYLIKTRGQQVTLSCSPISGHRSVSWYQQTPGQGLQFLFEYFSETQRNKGNFPGRFSGRQFSNSRSEMNVSTLELGDSALYLCASSLGQGGGIQYFGAGTRLSVL.